This TCR beta chain was identified in a study of control samples from healthy donors and cancer patients. Measured with immunoSEQ multiplex PCR; TCRdb has only the in-frame clones, and not every one. The profile shows tens of thousands of clones, 70% of them singletons. Within the sample, this clone is medium-sized. CDR1 SGHAT and CDR2 FQDESV come from the germline V gene (reference sequence). The CDR3 length is 15 residues. Germline trimming cut 1 base from V and 6 bases from J; bases unmatched to any gene: 4. This receptor was identified in a male donor with melanoma. J is TRBJ2-7 and V is TRBV11-1; 12 bases are a match to TRBD2. The sequenced sample was formalin-fixed, paraffin-embedded tissue. The CDR3 here is CASSLGGLAGSEQYF. The CDR3 bases are TGTGCCAGCAGCTTAGGTGGACTAGCGGGGTCCGAGCAGTACTTC.